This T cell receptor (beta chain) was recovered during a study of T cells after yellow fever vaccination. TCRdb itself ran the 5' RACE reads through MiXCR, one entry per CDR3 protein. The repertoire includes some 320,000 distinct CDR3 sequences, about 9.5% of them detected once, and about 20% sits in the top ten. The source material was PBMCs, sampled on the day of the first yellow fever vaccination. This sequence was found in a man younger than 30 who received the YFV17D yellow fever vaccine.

CDR3 sequence: CASSYSADSRQYF. In DNA form, the CDR3 reads TGTGCCAGCAGTTACTCCGCAGATTCGAGGCAGTACTTC. The V and J genes are TRBV6-6 and TRBJ2-7; D ambiguous. Germline V gene lookup returns CDR1 MNHNY and CDR2 SVGAGI (reference sequence). The CDR3 consists of 13 residues. Trimming took off 0 bases at V and 9 bases at J, with 12 bases between the two ends.